The 13 T cell receptor beta chains given below trace back to one sample, sequenced in a study of neurological immune-mediated disorders. Each CDR3 protein gets one entry after TCRdb re-called the 5' RACE reads with MiXCR. The data hold about 59,000 distinct CDR3 sequences, with approximately 11% observed a single time. The sequencing input was PBMCs. All receptors derive from a woman in her sixties or seventies with HTLV-1-associated myelopathy (HAM/TSP).

The table lists this clonotype with many counts. This chain joins TRBV6-6 and TRBJ1-5; 9 bases align to TRBD1. Germline trimming cut 3 bases from V and 0 bases from J; bases unmatched to any gene: 6. The CDR3 sequence is 17 residues long. Per germline, CDR1 MNHNY and CDR2 SVGAGI (reference sequence). CDR3 DNA sequence: TGTGCCAGCAGTTATACGGGACAGGGATATAGCAATCAGCCCCAGCATTTT. This translates into CASSYTGQGYSNQPQHF.

Turning to this clonotype: The junction differs from germline at one of its ends, possibly a read error. The chain recombines TRBV5-5 with TRBJ1-4; D possibly corresponds to TRBD1 (5 bases). The CDR3 has 16 residues. Germline assignment: CDR1 SGHKS and CDR2 YYEKEE (reference sequence). Here the CDR3 reads CASSLGGIGINEKLIF. In nucleotides, the CDR3 is TGTGCCAGCAGCTTGGGGGGGATCGGCATTAATGAAAAACTGATTTTC. The whole variable domain, filled in from reference TRBV5-5 and TRBJ1-4, reads DAGVTQSPTHLIKTRGQQVTLRCSPISGHKSVSWYQQVLGQGPQFIFQYYEKEERGRGNFPDRFSARQFPNYSSELNVNALLLGDSALYLCASSLGGIGINEKLIFGSGTQLSVL.

This clonotype was seen many times. This chain joins TRBV7-3 and TRBJ2-7; possibly TRBD2 for D (6 bases). Per germline, CDR1 SGHTA and CDR2 FQGTGA. V was pared by 4 bases and J by 6 bases, with 13 bases between. The CDR3 covers 13 residues. CDR3 residues: CASSSVGAGEQYF. CDR3 coding DNA: TGTGCCAGCAGCTCTGTGGGAGCGGGCGAGCAGTACTTC.

This clonotype was seen ten or more times. The chain uses TRBV12-3 or TRBV12-4 and TRBJ2-1; 7 bases match TRBD2. V shed 5 bases and J 5 bases; nucleotides not matched to a gene: 18. CDR3 length equals 18 residues. The DNA for the CDR3 is TGTGCCAGCAGTCCCATGTTACCCGGGACTATACGGCACAATGAGCAGTTCTTC. This gives the protein CASSPMLPGTIRHNEQFF.

This clonotype was counted ten times or more. V and J are TRBV20-1 and TRBJ2-3; TRBD2 matches 11 bases. This CDR3 comprises 16 residues. Trimming took 5 bases from V and 1 from J; bases not matched to a gene: 8. The germline V gene has CDR1 DFQATT and CDR2 SNEGSKA (reference sequence). The CDR3: CSADGGTSGRTDTQYF. CDR3 bases: TGCAGTGCTGATGGTGGGACTAGCGGTCGCACAGATACGCAGTATTTT.

This clonotype occurred many times. The chain couples TRBV6-5 to TRBJ2-2; TRBD1 is a possible D gene (5 bases). V lost 7 bases, J lost 7 bases, and 19 bases lay in between. Germline CDR1 reads MNHEY; CDR2 reads SVGAGI. The CDR3 is 15 amino acids. The CDR3 DNA follows: TGTGCCAGCATGCAGGGAATAAAGTTAGGCGGGGAGCTGTTTTTT. Residues: CASMQGIKLGGELFF.

This clonotype came up many times. The chain is built from TRBV10-3 and TRBJ2-6; maybe TRBD1 (5 bases). The germline V gene encodes CDR1 ENHRY and CDR2 SYGVKD. Trimming shortened V by 0 bases and J by 4 bases, and 10 bases separated the two germline ends. This CDR3 contains 16 residues. The CDR3 DNA sequence: TGTGCCATCAGTGAGTCAAGGGGTGCGGGGGCCAACGTCCTGACTTTC. Translation gives CAISESRGAGANVLTF.

The sample holds many counts of this clonotype. The CDR3 region is CASSAGTDTQYF. DNA of the CDR3: TGTGCCAGCAGTGCAGGCACAGATACGCAGTATTTT. The J gene is TRBJ2-3, the V gene TRBV27; D unclear. V was shortened by 5 bases and J by 1 base, with 4 bases between the two germline ends. Germline assignment: CDR1 MNHEY and CDR2 SMNVEV (reference sequence). The CDR3 runs to 12 residues.

This clonotype was picked up many times. The V gene is TRBV28, the J gene TRBJ2-1; 10 bases are a match to TRBD2. Germline CDR1 MDHEN, CDR2 SYDVKM. The CDR3 contains 17 residues. Unmatched junction bases numbered 12, after V lost 6 bases and J lost 4 bases. DNA for the CDR3: TGTGCCAGCAGCCAAACTAGCGGGGACCGACGATACAATGAGCAGTTCTTC. Its protein is CASSQTSGDRRYNEQFF.

This clonotype qualifies as large (0.1 to 1%). The V and J genes are TRBV28 and TRBJ2-1; 11 bases are a match to TRBD2. J gave up 3 bases and V 5 bases, and 0 bases lay outside the gene matches. The V gene's germline CDR1 is MDHEN and CDR2 SYDVKM. The CDR3 covers 14 residues. The CDR3 nucleotides are TGTGCCAGCAGTCTAGCGGGAGGCTACAATGAGCAGTTCTTC. Protein: CASSLAGGYNEQFF.

This clonotype was found many times. The J gene is TRBJ2-4, the V gene TRBV15, with a possible D match to TRBD1 (6 bases). The germline V gene encodes CDR1 LNHNV and CDR2 YYDKDF (reference sequence). This CDR3 spans 15 amino acids. Trimming took off 0 bases at V and 4 bases at J, with 10 bases between the two ends. CDR3 DNA: TGTGCCACCAGCAGAGATGTAACAGGGAAAAACATTCAGTACTTC. It is translated as CATSRDVTGKNIQYF.

This clonotype was picked up many times. The genes are TRBV7-9 and TRBJ2-7; 8 bases fit TRBD1. The CDR3 loop spans 17 amino acids. Unmatched junction bases numbered 13, after V lost 5 bases and J lost 1 base. CDR1 is SEHNR and CDR2 is FQNEAQ in the germline V gene (reference sequence). CDR3 in amino acids: CASSPEGRQGRSYEQYF. The CDR3 DNA is TGTGCCAGCAGCCCCGAAGGTCGACAGGGGAGATCCTACGAGCAGTACTTC. The complete variable domain, with remaining parts taken from reference TRBV7-9 and TRBJ2-7, reads DTGVSQNPRHKITKRGQNVTFRCDPISEHNRLYWYRQTLGQGPEFLTYFQNEAQLEKSRLLSDRFSAERPKGSFSTLEIQRTEQGDSAMYLCASSPEGRQGRSYEQYFGPGTRLTVT.

This clonotype was found many times. V gene TRBV20-1 combines with J gene TRBJ1-1, with TRBD1 identical over 8 bases. CDR1 is DFQATT and CDR2 is SNEGSKA in the germline V gene (reference sequence). V shed 4 bases, J shed 4 bases, and the junction held 8 bases outside the gene matches. CDR3 length equals 14 residues. In DNA, the CDR3 is TGCAGTGCTAAGGACAGGGTCGGCGGCACTGAAGCTTTCTTT. It specifies CSAKDRVGGTEAFF.